This TCR beta chain was captured by sequencing in a study of identical twins. This clonotype has at least ten counts. A universal primer site came from template switching; cDNA carried unique molecular identifiers. From the 5' RACE reads, TCRdb called clonotypes with MiXCR, one entry per CDR3 protein. The data hold some 230,000 distinct CDR3 sequences, with 6.5% to 8% observed a single time. In addition, the sample was reused for a study of T cells expressing NK-cell markers. That paper states: Sorted T-cell subsets CD3+CD56+NKG2C+, CD3+CD56+NKG2C- and CD3+CD56-NKG2C+ were TCR beta-sequenced. Eight donors were sequenced, of whom seven were HCMV-seropositive, while the remaining one was HCMV-seronegative. Unclear, still, was the HCMV specificity of the expanded NKG2C+ T cell clones.

Sequenced material: CD8+ T cells sorted from blood. This TCR was sampled from a woman under 30 in good health.

CDR3 residues: CATSSRRVNYGYTF. The CDR3 DNA sequence: TGTGCCACCAGCAGCCGGAGGGTTAACTATGGCTACACCTTC. The rearrangement uses TRBV15 and TRBJ1-2, with D uncertain. Trimming took off 3 bases at V and 1 base at J, with 9 bases between the two ends. The CDR3 loop spans 14 amino acids. CDR1 LNHNV and CDR2 YYDKDF come from the germline V gene (reference sequence). Together with reference TRBV15 and TRBJ1-2, the CDR3 gives the full variable domain: DAMVIQNPRYQVTQFGKPVTLSCSQTLNHNVMYWYQQKSSQAPKLLFHYYDKDFNNEADTPDNFQSRRPNTSFCFLDIRSPGLGDTAMYLCATSSRRVNYGYTFGSGTRLTVV.